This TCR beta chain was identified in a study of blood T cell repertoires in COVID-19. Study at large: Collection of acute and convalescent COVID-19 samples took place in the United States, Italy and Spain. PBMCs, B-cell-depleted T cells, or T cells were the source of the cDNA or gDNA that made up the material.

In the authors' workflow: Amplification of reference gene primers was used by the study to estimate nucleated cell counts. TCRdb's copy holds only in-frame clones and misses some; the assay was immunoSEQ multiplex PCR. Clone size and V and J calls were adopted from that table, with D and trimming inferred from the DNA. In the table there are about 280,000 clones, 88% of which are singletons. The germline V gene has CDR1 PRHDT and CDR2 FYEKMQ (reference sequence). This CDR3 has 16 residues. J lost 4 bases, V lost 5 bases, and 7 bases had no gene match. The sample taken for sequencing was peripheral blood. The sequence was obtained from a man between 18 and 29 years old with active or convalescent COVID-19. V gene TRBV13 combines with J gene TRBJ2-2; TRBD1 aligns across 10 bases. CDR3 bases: TGTGCCAGCAGCGGGGGGACAGGGGCCCTCACCGGGGAGCTGTTTTTT. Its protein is CASSGGTGALTGELFF.